This T cell receptor (beta chain) was captured by sequencing in a study of T cell responses to AZD1222 COVID-19 vaccine. Repertoires were generated with immunoSEQ multiplex PCR, while TCRdb's copy carries only in-frame clones and drops some. The data contain approximately 150,000 clones, approximately 89% of them singletons. Germline CDR1 is MDHEN and CDR2 is SYDVKM. The CDR3 totals 15 residues. V was pared by 1 base and J by 7 bases, with 7 bases of the junction left unmatched. The TCR comes from an adult in good health. The chain couples TRBV28 to TRBJ1-5, with TRBD1 identical over 7 bases. Sequenced here: peripheral blood, sampled on day 0 of AZD1222 vaccination. CDR3 region: CASSLFTGDGQPQHF. The CDR3 bases are TGTGCCAGCAGTTTATTCACAGGGGATGGCCAGCCCCAGCATTTT.